Sequencing of this TCR beta chain was carried out in a study of blood T cell repertoires in COVID-19 (dated by TCRdb to the early 2020s). With respect to the entire study: Samples from collaborators originated in the United States, Italy and Spain and spanned both the acute and convalescent phases of COVID-19. Samples were obtained from the ongoing ImmuneRACE study (first 160 participants) and from some 1,200 subjects provided by 6 global collaborators. Subjects who had been exposed to COVID-19, were actively infected with it, or had recovered from it provided the deeply sampled blood TCRbeta repertoires that made up the dataset. HLA class I and class II types, where available, came from metadata supplied by the sample provider rather than from assay-based typing. The prospective study material was composed of cDNA or gDNA derived from T cells, B-cell-depleted T cells, or PBMCs. Nearly every sample came with metadata listing a de-identified subject ID, COVID-19 status, age in years and sex. The repertoires were made available in a free public database intended to serve as a resource for research on the immune response to SARS-CoV-2. On the study overall, not on this receptor specifically: Clinical and demographic metadata were provided uncurated, with the amount varying by source and participant.

In regard to this clone: Its antigen remains undetermined. Per-nucleotide qualities are absent, and no much larger clonotype sits a single base away.

The immunoSEQ Assay, a bias-controlled multiplex PCR, was used to amplify TCRbeta CDR3 regions from genomic DNA. The source study handled its data this way. Within the assay, amplification of reference gene primers was used to estimate how many nucleated cells each sample contained. To quantify the absolute abundance of each unique TCRbeta CDR3 rearrangement, sequence reads were collapsed and filtered. For each sample, productive Simpson clonality was calculated by taking the square root of Simpson's diversity index across productive rearrangements. The clones in this table, taken by TCRdb from immuneACCESS, are in-frame only. Not every clone is retained; where verified, under half of the shortfall comes from an unresolved V gene, and the cause of the rest is unknown. D and trimming were read from the DNA, whereas the V and J calls and clone size are those reported in that table. Across this sample there are some 150,000 clones, with approximately 83% seen only once. 6.5% to 9.5% of the sample goes to the ten largest clones.

In Seattle, one collaborating source enrolled patients while the infection was active and tracked those patients longitudinally over the course of disease. Each collaborating institution followed its own protocols to collect whole blood in K2EDTA tubes. For TCRbeta analysis, collaborator samples were shipped as frozen whole blood, as isolated PBMCs, or as DNA extracted from either sample type. The source is a woman aged 55 to 70 with COVID-19, enrolled during active disease. The sequenced sample consisted of peripheral blood.

The DNA sequence follows: TGTGCCAGTAGTATTCGGGGGGGCCTGAATGAGCAGTTCTTC. This yields the protein CASSIRGGLNEQFF. In this chain, TRBV19 is recombined with TRBJ2-1; 8 middle bases align to TRBD2. There are 14 amino acids in the CDR3, from cysteine to phenylalanine inclusive. Only CDR3 DNA is held: 42 bases, read in frame from base 1. V is pruned by 3 bases and J by 7 bases, leaving 5 bases of the junction without a gene match. CDR1 and CDR2 (LNHDA, SQIVND) derive from the germline V gene (reference sequence).